A single sample gave rise to the 17 T cell receptor beta chains below, sequenced in a study of Ad26.COV2.S vaccination and SARS-CoV-2 variants. The method was immunoSEQ multiplex PCR; TCRdb's version includes in-frame clones alone and lacks a portion of them. Of roughly 400,000 clones listed, 80% to 95% are singletons. The treatment denotes: around 19 received Ad26.COV2.S at low or high dose, single or two shots; 5 received placebo; per-sample allocation not given. Specimen acquisition occurred on day 63 following the initial vaccine or placebo injection. The sequencing here drew on peripheral blood, taken in a trial of Ad26.COV2.S vaccine versus placebo. These TCRs come from a person between 18 and 60 years old who received the Ad26.COV2.S COVID-19 vaccine or a placebo.

The gene calls are TRBV27 and TRBJ2-1, with 10 bases matching TRBD2. CDR1 is MNHEY, CDR2 SMNVEV, per germline (reference sequence). This CDR3 comprises 18 residues. V lost 1 base, J lost 5 bases, and 11 bases stayed unmatched. CDR3 DNA sequence: TGTGCCAGCAGTTTATTAAGCGGGAGGGAGGCATTTAACAATGAGCAGTTCTTC. It codes for CASSLLSGREAFNNEQFF.

The chain joins TRBV5-6 to TRBJ2-1; 12 bases are a match to TRBD2. V trimming: 4 bases; J trimming: 5 bases; junction bases outside the gene matches: 4. The CDR3 has 15 amino acids. From germline, CDR1 is SGHDT and CDR2 YYEEEE. The CDR3 bases are TGTGCCAGCAGCCCCTGGACTAGCGGGGACAATGAGCAGTTCTTC. Translated: CASSPWTSGDNEQFF.

The chain has TRBV6-2 or TRBV6-3 and TRBJ2-1; maybe TRBD2 (6 bases). Trimming stripped 4 bases from V and 8 bases from J, with 15 bases between. This CDR3 is built from 14 residues. Germline V lookup: CDR1 MNHEY, CDR2 SVGEGT. CDR3 in amino acids: CASSSTGSGDEQFF. In nucleotides, the CDR3 is TGTGCCAGCAGTTCGACCGGGAGTGGAGATGAGCAGTTCTTC.

With regard to this clone: The sample carries other DNA sequences with the same CDR3. The V call is TRBV20-1, the J call TRBJ2-3, with unresolved D. V was pared by 5 bases and J by 6 bases, with 6 bases between. The CDR3 contains 10 residues. The germline V gene encodes CDR1 DFQATT and CDR2 SNEGSKA (reference sequence). The CDR3 is CSASLDTQYF. CDR3 DNA sequence: TGCAGTGCTTCCCTGGATACGCAGTATTTT.

The gene calls are TRBV5-6 and TRBJ1-1; tentative D call: TRBD1 (5 bases). The CDR3 is made up of 14 amino acids. Per the germline V gene, CDR1 is SGHDT and CDR2 is YYEEEE. Trimming left V 1 base short and J 2 bases short, with 9 bases between. CDR3 protein: CASSLTGPNTEAFF. DNA for the CDR3: TGTGCCAGCAGCTTGACGGGGCCCAACACTGAAGCTTTCTTT.

This CDR3 reads CASSQELAPGLAGGPNTGELFF. The CDR3 bases are TGTGCCAGCAGCCAAGAACTCGCTCCGGGACTAGCGGGAGGGCCGAACACCGGGGAGCTGTTTTTT. The V call is TRBV3-1 (or the pseudogene TRBV3-2), the J call TRBJ2-2, with 16 bases fitting TRBD2. V was pared by 0 bases and J by 0 bases, with 10 bases of the junction left unmatched. CDR1 and CDR2 from the germline V gene are LGHDT and YNNKEL (reference sequence). The length of the CDR3 is 22 residues.

The gene calls are TRBV16 and TRBJ1-1; no firm D call. The CDR3 sequence is 13 residues long. Per the germline V gene, CDR1 is KGHSY and CDR2 is FQNENV. The V and J ends lost 2 bases and 0 bases respectively, with 4 bases between them. Written as DNA, the CDR3 is TGTGCCAGCAGCCAAGTGTTGAACACTGAAGCTTTCTTT. Amino acids: CASSQVLNTEAFF.

The gene calls are TRBV28 and TRBJ1-4; D may be TRBD1 (5 bases). The CDR3 is 15 residues long. V was pared by 6 bases and J by 0 bases, with 11 bases between. CDR1 and CDR2 from the germline V gene are MDHEN and SYDVKM. Here the CDR3 reads CASSLTGATNEKLFF. CDR3 DNA sequence: TGTGCCAGCAGCCTTACAGGAGCAACTAATGAAAAACTGTTTTTT.

The chain uses TRBV12-3 or TRBV12-4 and TRBJ2-3; D not resolved. The CDR3 has 12 residues. V was trimmed by 3 bases and J by 2 bases, leaving 3 bases between them. This chain's CDR3 is CASSLDTDTQYF. The DNA for the CDR3 is TGTGCCAGCAGTTTGGACACAGATACGCAGTATTTT.

For this clone: Other nucleotide sequences from this sample produce the same CDR3. The chain has TRBV7-2 and TRBJ2-5; D not certain. This CDR3 contains 12 residues. V was clipped by 1 base and J by 5 bases, with 5 bases between them. Germline V gene lookup returns CDR1 SGHTA and CDR2 FQGNSA. CDR3 residues: CASSLGVETQYF. The CDR3 coding sequence is TGTGCCAGCAGCTTAGGAGTGGAGACCCAGTACTTC.

This chain connects TRBV9 to TRBJ2-2; perhaps TRBD1 as D (6 bases). Per germline, CDR1 SGDLS and CDR2 YYNGEE. The CDR3 is made up of 15 amino acids. Trimming left V 5 bases short and J 2 bases short, with 13 bases between. In nucleotides, the CDR3 is TGTGCCAGCAGGAGGGACATTCTCAACACCGGGGAGCTGTTTTTT. It yields the protein CASRRDILNTGELFF.

This clone appeared once. This chain uses TRBV5-1 with TRBJ1-1, with 7 bases aligning to TRBD1. Looked up from germline, CDR1 is SGHRS and CDR2 is YFSETQ. The junction had 9 bases not matched to a gene; V was cut back by 5 bases and J by 2 bases. The CDR3 is made up of 15 amino acids. Here the CDR3 DNA reads TGCGCCAGCAGAACCAGACAGGGAAGAAACACTGAAGCTTTCTTT. This sequence encodes CASRTRQGRNTEAFF.

A word on this clone: This likely traces to a read error, being one base from a far larger clone. The CDR3 nucleotides read TGTGCCAGCAGCCCCCCTTCCTACGAGCAGTACTTC. This codes for CASSPPSYEQYF. The chain combines TRBV6-5 with TRBJ2-7; D call uncertain. V dropped 6 bases and J dropped 1 base, with 7 bases sitting between them. Germline V gives CDR1 MNHEY, CDR2 SVGAGI. The CDR3 extends over 12 amino acids.

The gene calls are TRBV5-4 and TRBJ1-1; D may be TRBD1 (5 bases). The CDR3 runs 15 residues. With 0 bases removed from V and 1 base from J, the gap between germline ends came to 10 bases. Germline assignment: CDR1 SGHNT and CDR2 YYREEE (reference sequence). The CDR3 protein is CASSLDPQGNTEAFF. For the CDR3, the DNA is TGTGCCAGCAGCTTGGACCCCCAGGGGAACACTGAAGCTTTCTTT.

The J gene is TRBJ2-3, the V gene TRBV28; tentatively, D is TRBD2 (7 bases). Germline values: CDR1 MDHEN, CDR2 SYDVKM. The CDR3 consists of 17 residues. The ends were cut back, 2 bases at V and 1 base at J, with 16 bases in the middle. CDR3 residues: CASSLRSTGRGTDTQYF. In nucleotides, the CDR3 is TGTGCCAGCAGTTTACGGTCTACAGGGAGGGGCACAGATACGCAGTATTTT.

The rearrangement links TRBV7-3 to TRBJ2-1, with 9 bases matching TRBD2. The CDR3 is made up of 14 amino acids. Germline V gene lookup returns CDR1 SGHTA and CDR2 FQGTGA. The J segment lost 9 bases and the V segment lost 2 bases, leaving 5 bases of the junction unmatched. As DNA, the CDR3 is TGTGCCAGCAGCTTAGCTAGCGGGACGGGTGAGCAGTTCTTC. This encodes CASSLASGTGEQFF.

The rearrangement links TRBV5-1 to TRBJ2-2; 14 positions agree with TRBD2. CDR1 SGHRS and CDR2 YFSETQ come from the germline V gene. CDR3 length: 17 amino acids. Germline trimming cut 2 bases from V and 4 bases from J; bases unmatched to any gene: 4. This CDR3 is CASSFRLAGGSTGELFF. The CDR3 bases are TGCGCCAGCAGCTTCCGACTAGCGGGAGGGAGCACCGGGGAGCTGTTTTTT.